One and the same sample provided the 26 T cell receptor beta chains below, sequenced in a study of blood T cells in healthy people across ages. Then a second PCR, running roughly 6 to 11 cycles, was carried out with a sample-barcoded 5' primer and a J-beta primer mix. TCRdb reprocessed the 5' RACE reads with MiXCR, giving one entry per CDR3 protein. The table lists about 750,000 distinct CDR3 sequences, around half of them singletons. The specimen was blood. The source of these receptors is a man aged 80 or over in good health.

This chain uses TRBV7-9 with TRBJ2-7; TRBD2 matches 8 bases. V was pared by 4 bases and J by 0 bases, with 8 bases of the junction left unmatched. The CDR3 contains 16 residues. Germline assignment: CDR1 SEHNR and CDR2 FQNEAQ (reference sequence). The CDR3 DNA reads TGTGCCAGCAGCTCCGGGAGGGGCGGAACCTCCTACGAGCAGTACTTC. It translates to CASSSGRGGTSYEQYF.

The DNA for the CDR3 is TGTGCCATCAGTGGGGACAGGCTAGCTAAGAACACTGAAGCTTTCTTT. This codes for CAISGDRLAKNTEAFF. This chain uses TRBV10-3 with TRBJ1-1, with 8 bases fitting TRBD1. Germline V CDR1 and CDR2: ENHRY, SYGVKD. J was trimmed by 1 base and V by 4 bases; bases with no gene match: 8. CDR3 length: 16 residues.

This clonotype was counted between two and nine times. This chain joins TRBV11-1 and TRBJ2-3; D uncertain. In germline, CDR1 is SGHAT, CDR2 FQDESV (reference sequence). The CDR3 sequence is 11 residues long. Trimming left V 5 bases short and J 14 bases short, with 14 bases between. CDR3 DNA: TGTGCCAGCAGCGATCGGAGATACGCGTATTTT. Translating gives CASSDRRYAYF. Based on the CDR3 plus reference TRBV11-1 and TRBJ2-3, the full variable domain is EAEVAQSPRYKITEKSQAVAFWCDPISGHATLYWYRQILGQGPELLVQFQDESVVDDSQLPKDRFSAERLKGVDSTLKIQPAELGDSAMYLCASSDRRYAYFGPGTRLTVL.

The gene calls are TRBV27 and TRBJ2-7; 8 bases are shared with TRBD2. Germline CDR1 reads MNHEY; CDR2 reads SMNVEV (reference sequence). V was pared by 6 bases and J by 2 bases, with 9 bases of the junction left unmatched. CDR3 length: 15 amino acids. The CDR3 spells CASRDSGSPTYEQYF. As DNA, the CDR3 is TGTGCCAGCAGAGACAGCGGGAGTCCCACCTACGAGCAGTACTTC.

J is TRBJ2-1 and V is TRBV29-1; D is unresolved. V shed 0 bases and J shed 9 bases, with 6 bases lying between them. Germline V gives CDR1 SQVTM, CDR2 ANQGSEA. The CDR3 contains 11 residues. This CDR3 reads CSVEDFGEQFF. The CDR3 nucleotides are TGCAGCGTTGAAGATTTCGGTGAGCAGTTCTTC.

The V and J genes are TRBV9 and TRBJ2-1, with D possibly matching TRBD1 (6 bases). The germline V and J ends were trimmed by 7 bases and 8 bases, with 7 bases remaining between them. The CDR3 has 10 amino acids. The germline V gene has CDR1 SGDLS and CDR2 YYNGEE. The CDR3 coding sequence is TGTGCCAGCGAGGGGGATGAGCAGTTCTTC. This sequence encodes CASEGDEQFF.

The CDR3 region has the DNA TGTGCCACCAGTGATGGAAAGGGGGCCTCCAGGAATGAGCAGTTCTTC. Its protein product is CATSDGKGASRNEQFF. The genes are TRBV24-1 and TRBJ2-1; 7 bases align to TRBD1. The germline V gene has CDR1 KGHDR and CDR2 SFDVKD. The CDR3 extends over 16 amino acids. V was clipped by 3 bases and J by 7 bases; unmatched bases: 11.

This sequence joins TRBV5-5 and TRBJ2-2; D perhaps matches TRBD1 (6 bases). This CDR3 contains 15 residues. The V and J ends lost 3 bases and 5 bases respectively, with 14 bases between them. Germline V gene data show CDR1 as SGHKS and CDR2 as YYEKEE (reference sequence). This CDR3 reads CASSSQGNPTGELFF. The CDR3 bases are TGTGCCAGCAGCTCCCAGGGGAATCCTACCGGGGAGCTGTTTTTT.

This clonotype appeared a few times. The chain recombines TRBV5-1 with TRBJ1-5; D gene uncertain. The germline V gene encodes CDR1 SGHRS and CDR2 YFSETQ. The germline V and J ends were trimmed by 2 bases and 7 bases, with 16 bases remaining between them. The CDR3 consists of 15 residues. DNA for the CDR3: TGCGCCAGCAGCTTAGAAGGCGGAGATAGGCAGCCCCAGCATTTT. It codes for CASSLEGGDRQPQHF.

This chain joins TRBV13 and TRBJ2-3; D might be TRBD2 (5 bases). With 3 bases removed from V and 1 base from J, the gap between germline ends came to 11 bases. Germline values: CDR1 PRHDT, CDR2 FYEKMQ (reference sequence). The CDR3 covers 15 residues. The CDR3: CASSFREFGTDTQYF. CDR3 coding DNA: TGTGCCAGCAGCTTTAGGGAGTTCGGCACAGATACGCAGTATTTT.

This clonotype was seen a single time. CDR3 sequence reads: CATWVGEKLFF. CDR3 nucleotides: TGTGCCACCTGGGTCGGGGAAAAACTGTTTTTT. The rearrangement joins TRBV19 to TRBJ1-4, with D unclear. Trimming shortened V by 10 bases and J by 8 bases, and 11 bases separated the two germline ends. From germline, CDR1 is LNHDA and CDR2 SQIVND (reference sequence). There are 11 residues in the CDR3. Full variable domain (outside the CDR3, taken from reference TRBV19 and TRBJ1-4): DGGITQSPKYLFRKEGQNVTLSCEQNLNHDAMYWYRQDPGQGLRLIYYSQIVNDFQKGDIAEGYSVSREKKESFPLTVTSAQKNPTAFYLCATWVGEKLFFGSGTQLSVL.

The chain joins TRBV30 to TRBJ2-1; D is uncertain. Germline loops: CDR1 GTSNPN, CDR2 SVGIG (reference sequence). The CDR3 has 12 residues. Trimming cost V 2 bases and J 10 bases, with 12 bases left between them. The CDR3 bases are TGTGCCTGGAGTAAAGGTGAGAGCGAGCAGTTCTTC. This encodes CAWSKGESEQFF.

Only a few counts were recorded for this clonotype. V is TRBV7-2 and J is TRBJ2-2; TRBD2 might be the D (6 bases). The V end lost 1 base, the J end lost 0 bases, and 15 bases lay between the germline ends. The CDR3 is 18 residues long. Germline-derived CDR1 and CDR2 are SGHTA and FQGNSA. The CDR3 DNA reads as TGTGCCAGCAGCTTAGTGACGGCGGGACCCTCGAACACCGGGGAGCTGTTTTTT. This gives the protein CASSLVTAGPSNTGELFF.

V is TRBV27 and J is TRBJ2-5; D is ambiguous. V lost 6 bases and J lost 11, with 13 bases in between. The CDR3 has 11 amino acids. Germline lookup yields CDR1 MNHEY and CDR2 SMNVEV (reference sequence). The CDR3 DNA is TGTGCCAGCAGACTATTTGATGAGCAGTACTTC. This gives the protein CASRLFDEQYF.

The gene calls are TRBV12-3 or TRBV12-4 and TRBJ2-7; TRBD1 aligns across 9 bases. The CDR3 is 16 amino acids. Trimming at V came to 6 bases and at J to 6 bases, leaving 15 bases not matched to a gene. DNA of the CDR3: TGTGCCAGCAGCTACAATCCGGGACAGGGAATCCGCGAGCAGTACTTC. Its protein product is CASSYNPGQGIREQYF.

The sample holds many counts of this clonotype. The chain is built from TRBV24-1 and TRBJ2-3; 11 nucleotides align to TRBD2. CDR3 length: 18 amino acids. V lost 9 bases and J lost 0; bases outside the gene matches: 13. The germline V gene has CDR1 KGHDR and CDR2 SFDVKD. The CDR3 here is CATGAGYTSGSSTDTQYF. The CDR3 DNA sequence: TGTGCCACCGGAGCAGGGTACACTAGCGGGAGTAGCACAGATACGCAGTATTTT.

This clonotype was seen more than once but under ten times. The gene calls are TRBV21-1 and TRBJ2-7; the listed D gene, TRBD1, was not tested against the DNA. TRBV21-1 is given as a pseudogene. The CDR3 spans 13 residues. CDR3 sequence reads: CAPGPRGPYEQYF. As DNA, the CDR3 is TGTGCCCCCGGGCCCCGGGGCCCCTACGAGCAGTACTTC.

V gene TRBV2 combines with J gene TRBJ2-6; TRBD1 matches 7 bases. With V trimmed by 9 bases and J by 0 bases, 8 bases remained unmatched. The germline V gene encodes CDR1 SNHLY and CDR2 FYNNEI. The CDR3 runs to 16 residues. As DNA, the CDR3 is TGTGCCAGACGGGCAGGGGGAAGCTCTGGGGCCAACGTCCTGACTTTC. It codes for CARRAGGSSGANVLTF.

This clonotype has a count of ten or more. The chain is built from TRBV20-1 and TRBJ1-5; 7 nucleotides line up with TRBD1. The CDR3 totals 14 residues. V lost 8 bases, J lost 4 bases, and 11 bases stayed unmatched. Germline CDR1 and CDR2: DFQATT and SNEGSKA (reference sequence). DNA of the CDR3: TGCAGTCTGACTCCAGGGGGGACGAATCAGCCCCAGCATTTT. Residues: CSLTPGGTNQPQHF.

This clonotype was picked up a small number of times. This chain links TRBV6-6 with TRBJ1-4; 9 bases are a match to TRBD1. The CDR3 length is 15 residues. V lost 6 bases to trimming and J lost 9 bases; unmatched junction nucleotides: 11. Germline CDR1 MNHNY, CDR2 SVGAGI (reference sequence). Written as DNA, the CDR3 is TGTGCCAGCAGCCCTAGACAGGGGGGCGGGAAAAAACTGTTTTTT. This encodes CASSPRQGGGKKLFF.

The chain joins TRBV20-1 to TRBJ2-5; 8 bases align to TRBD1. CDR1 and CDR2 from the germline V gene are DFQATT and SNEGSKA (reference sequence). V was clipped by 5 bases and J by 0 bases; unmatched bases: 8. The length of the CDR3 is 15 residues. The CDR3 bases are TGCAGTGCTCCCGGCAGGGGGCAGTACCAAGAGACCCAGTACTTC. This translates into CSAPGRGQYQETQYF.

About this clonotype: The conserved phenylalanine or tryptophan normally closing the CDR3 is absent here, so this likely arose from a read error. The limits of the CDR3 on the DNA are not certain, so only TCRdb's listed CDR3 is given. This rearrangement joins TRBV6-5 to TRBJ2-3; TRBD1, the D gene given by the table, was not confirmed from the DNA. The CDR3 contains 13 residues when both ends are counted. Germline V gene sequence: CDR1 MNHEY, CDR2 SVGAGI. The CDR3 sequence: CASSYGGTGEAGV.

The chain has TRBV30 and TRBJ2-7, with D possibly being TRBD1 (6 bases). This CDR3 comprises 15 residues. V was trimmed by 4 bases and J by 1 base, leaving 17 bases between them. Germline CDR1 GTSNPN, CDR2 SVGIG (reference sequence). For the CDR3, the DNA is TGTGCCTGGAACGGGCCAGGGGCCTTTTCCTACGAGCAGTACTTC. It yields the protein CAWNGPGAFSYEQYF.

The CDR3 DNA follows: TGTGCCAGCAGCTCCGGGTGGGCGAAGCAGTACTTC. Translating it yields CASSSGWAKQYF. The chain uses TRBV7-9 and TRBJ2-5; D is uncertain. This CDR3 region has 12 residues. Trimming stripped 4 bases from V and 11 bases from J, with 14 bases between. CDR1 and CDR2 from the germline V gene are SEHNR and FQNEAQ (reference sequence). The full variable domain, rest sourced from reference TRBV7-9 and TRBJ2-5, is DTGVSQNPRHKITKRGQNVTFRCDPISEHNRLYWYRQTLGQGPEFLTYFQNEAQLEKSRLLSDRFSAERPKGSFSTLEIQRTEQGDSAMYLCASSSGWAKQYFGPGTRLLVL.

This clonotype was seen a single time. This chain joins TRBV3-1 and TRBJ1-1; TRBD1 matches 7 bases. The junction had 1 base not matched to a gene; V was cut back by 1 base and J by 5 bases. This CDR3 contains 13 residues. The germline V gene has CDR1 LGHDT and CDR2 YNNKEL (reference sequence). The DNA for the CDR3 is TGTGCCAGCAGCCAAGTGACAGGGACTGAAGCTTTCTTT. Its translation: CASSQVTGTEAFF.

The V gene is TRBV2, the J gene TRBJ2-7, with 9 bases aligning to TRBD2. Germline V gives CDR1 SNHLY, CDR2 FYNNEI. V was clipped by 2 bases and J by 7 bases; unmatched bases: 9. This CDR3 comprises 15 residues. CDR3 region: CASSELASGKVEQYF. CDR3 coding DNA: TGTGCCAGCAGTGAACTCGCTAGCGGGAAGGTTGAGCAGTACTTC.